The rows below give T cell receptor beta chains drawn from one sample of a study of T cell responses to AZD1222 COVID-19 vaccine. Using immunoSEQ multiplex PCR, the repertoire was profiled, and TCRdb retains in-frame clones only, with some absent. The sample includes 95,000 to 100,000 clones, roughly 87% of them seen just once. Sequencing used peripheral blood, obtained on day 0 of AZD1222 vaccination. These receptors originate from an adult in good health. Each CDR3 is given without its conserved first and last residue.

TRBV27 | ASSFHRATDEKLF
TRBV5-1 | ASSLVTGGLTEAF
TRBV5-1 | ASSPPLTGSYGYT
TRBV10-3 | AISESQGLAGVNNEQF
TRBV5-1 | ASSLILGNEQF
TRBV10-2 | ASSLQGQDWGSPLH
TRBV27 | ASSGGRGLVYGYT
TRBV27 | ASFALTAPRGYGYT
TRBV10-3 | AIRTQEQETQY
TRBV12-5 | ASGLGQRQETQY
TRBV29-1 | SVAAGTGHGQPQH
TRBV5-5 | ASSGTPFSNQPQH
TRBV7-8 | ASSQRDLNYGYT
TRBV5-6 | ASSSRTGRGETQY
TRBV9 | ASSVVGGRATYEQF
TRBV3-1/TRBV3-2 | ASGEKSTSMNTEAF
TRBV7-8 | ASSLGWAAKETQY
TRBV4-1 | ASSQTRDGRFGYT
TRBV28 | ASSQQGRYGYT
TRBV10-1 | ASSSSGRPEQY
TRBV29-1 | SAQDWSLGQF
TRBV7-9 | ASRAAVETQY
TRBV19 | ATTSGRRNTEAF
TRBV29-1 | SVENPPTSGRYNEQY
TRBV27 | ASTKRGQHTGELF
TRBV6-5 | ASSPGRVAYEQY
TRBV5-1 | ASIPGTEGNEQF
TRBV28 | ASSFTGGTEAF
TRBV30 | AWSGGGIDTQY
TRBV7-2 | ASSLVLGLQYNEQF
TRBV5-5 | ASSLVTGGDIAYEQY
TRBV3-1/TRBV3-2 | ASRDRGHGGGWGNEQF
TRBV7-6 | ASSLVPTGSGDTIY
TRBV5-4 | ASSTIAGAYNEQF